Here is one T cell receptor beta chain with its context. As handled by the study authors: Amplification of reference gene primers was used by the study to estimate nucleated cell counts. TCRdb's table, derived via immunoSEQ multiplex PCR, lists solely in-frame clones and lacks some. The V and J calls and clone size are taken from that table; D and trimming were inferred from the DNA. Among about 270,000 clones listed, about 89% were seen once. The sample is drawn from a study of blood T cell repertoires in COVID-19. Study information: COVID-19 samples, acute and convalescent, were from the United States, Italy and Spain. Sample material is recorded as cDNA or gDNA derived from T cells, B-cell-depleted T cells, or PBMCs.

Germline V gene data show CDR1 as MNHEY and CDR2 as SMNVEV (reference sequence). The CDR3 length is 16 residues. V lost 5 bases, J lost 9 bases, and 12 bases stayed unmatched. The TCR comes from a middle-aged man with acute or convalescent COVID-19. This chain uses TRBV27 with TRBJ2-1, with 11 bases that match TRBD1. Specimen: peripheral blood. CDR3 nucleotides: TGTGCCAGCAGTCCGGGGACAGGGGGGCCCCTTGGTGAGCAGTTCTTC. Amino acids: CASSPGTGGPLGEQFF.